This T cell receptor beta chain was observed in a study of blood T cell repertoires in COVID-19. Whole-study context: PBMCs, B-cell-depleted T cells, or T cells provided the cDNA or gDNA that made up the material.

The protocol was immunoSEQ multiplex PCR, while the TCRdb copy is restricted to in-frame clones and leaves out a portion. The sample lists about 280,000 clones, roughly 88% occurring once. Trimming shortened V by 0 bases and J by 2 bases, and 11 bases separated the two germline ends. Germline-derived CDR1 and CDR2 are SGHRS and YFSETQ. The CDR3 is made up of 16 amino acids. The genes are TRBV5-1 and TRBJ2-2; the D gene is possibly TRBD1 (6 bases). Sequencing was performed on peripheral blood. This receptor was taken from a man aged 18 to 30 with active or convalescent COVID-19. The CDR3 nucleotides are TGCGCCAGCAGCTTGGAGACAGGAGCTAACACCGGGGAGCTGTTTTTT. This gives the protein CASSLETGANTGELFF.